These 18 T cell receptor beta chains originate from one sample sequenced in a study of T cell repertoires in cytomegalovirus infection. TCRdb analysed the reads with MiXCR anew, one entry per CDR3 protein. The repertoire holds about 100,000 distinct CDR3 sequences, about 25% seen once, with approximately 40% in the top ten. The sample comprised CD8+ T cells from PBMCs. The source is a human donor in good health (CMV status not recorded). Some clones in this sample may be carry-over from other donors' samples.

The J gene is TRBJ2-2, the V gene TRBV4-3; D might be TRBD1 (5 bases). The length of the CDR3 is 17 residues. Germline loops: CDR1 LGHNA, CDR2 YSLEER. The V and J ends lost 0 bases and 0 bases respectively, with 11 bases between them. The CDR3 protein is CASSQDVQESNTGELFF. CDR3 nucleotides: TGCGCCAGCAGCCAAGATGTACAGGAGTCGAACACCGGGGAGCTGTTTTTT.

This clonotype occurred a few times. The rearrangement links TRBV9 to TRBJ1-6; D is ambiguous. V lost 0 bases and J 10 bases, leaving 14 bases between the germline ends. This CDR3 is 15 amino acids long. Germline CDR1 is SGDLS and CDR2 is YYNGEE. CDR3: CASSVGQGSDSPLHF. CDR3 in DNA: TGTGCCAGCAGCGTAGGACAAGGGTCGGACTCACCCCTCCACTTT.

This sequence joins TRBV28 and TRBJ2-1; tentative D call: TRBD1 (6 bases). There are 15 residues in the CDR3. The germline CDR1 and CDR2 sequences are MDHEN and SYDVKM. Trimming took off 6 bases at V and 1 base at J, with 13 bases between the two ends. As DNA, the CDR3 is TGTGCCAGCAGGGCGCAGGGGCTATCCTACAATGAGCAGTTCTTC. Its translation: CASRAQGLSYNEQFF.

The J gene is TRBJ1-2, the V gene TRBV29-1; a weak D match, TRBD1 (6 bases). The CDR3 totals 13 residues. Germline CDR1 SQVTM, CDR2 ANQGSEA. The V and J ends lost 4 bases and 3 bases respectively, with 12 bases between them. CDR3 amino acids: CSVVLQGDYGYTF. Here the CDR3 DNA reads TGCAGCGTTGTGTTACAGGGCGACTATGGCTACACCTTC.

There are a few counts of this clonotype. The CDR3 region has the DNA TGTGCCAGCAGTTTAATTTGGGCCAGGGCTACTTATAAGGGCAATGAGCAGTTCTTC. Protein product: CASSLIWARATYKGNEQFF. The chain joins TRBV28 to TRBJ2-1; a weak D match, TRBD1 (5 bases). V lost 2 bases, J lost 6 bases, and 26 bases lay in between. In germline, CDR1 is MDHEN, CDR2 SYDVKM. The CDR3 has 19 residues.

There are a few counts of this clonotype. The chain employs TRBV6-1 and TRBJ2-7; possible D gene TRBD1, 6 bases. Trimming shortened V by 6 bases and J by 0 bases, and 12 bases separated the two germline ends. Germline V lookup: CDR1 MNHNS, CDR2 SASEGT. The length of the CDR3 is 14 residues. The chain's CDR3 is CASSKQGDSYEQYF. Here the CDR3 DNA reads TGTGCCAGCAGCAAACAGGGTGACTCCTACGAGCAGTACTTC.

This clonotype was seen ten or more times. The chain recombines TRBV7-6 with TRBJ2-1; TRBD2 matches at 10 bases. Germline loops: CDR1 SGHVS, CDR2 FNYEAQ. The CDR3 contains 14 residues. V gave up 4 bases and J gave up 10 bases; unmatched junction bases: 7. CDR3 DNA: TGTGCCAGCAGCTCACCTAGCGGGAGCGGGGAGCAGTTCTTC. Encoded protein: CASSSPSGSGEQFF. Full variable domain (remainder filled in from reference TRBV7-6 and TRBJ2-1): GAGVSQSPRYKVTKRGQDVALRCDPISGHVSLYWYRQALGQGPEFLTYFNYEAQQDKSGLPNDRFSAERPEGSISTLTIQRTEQRDSAMYRCASSSPSGSGEQFFGPGTRLTVL.

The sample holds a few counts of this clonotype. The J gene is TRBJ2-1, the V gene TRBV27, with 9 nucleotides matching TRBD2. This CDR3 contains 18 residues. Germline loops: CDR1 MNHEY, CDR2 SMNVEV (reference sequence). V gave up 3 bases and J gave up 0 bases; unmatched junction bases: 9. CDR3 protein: CASSLVAGGTSSYNEQFF. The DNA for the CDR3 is TGTGCCAGCAGTTTGGTGGCGGGGGGGACTTCCTCCTACAATGAGCAGTTCTTC.

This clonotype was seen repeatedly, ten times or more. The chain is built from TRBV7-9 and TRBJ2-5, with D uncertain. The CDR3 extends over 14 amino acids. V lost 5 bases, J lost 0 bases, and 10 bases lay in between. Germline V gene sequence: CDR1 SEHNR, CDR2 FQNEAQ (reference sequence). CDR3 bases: TGTGCCAGCAGCCCGGCCGGGCACCAAGAGACCCAGTACTTC. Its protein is CASSPAGHQETQYF.

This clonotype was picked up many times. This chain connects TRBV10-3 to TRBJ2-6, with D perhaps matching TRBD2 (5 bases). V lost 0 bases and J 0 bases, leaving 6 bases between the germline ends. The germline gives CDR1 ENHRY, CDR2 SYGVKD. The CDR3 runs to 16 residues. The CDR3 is CAISESGSSGANVLTF. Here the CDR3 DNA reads TGTGCCATCAGTGAGTCTGGGAGCTCTGGGGCCAACGTCCTGACTTTC.

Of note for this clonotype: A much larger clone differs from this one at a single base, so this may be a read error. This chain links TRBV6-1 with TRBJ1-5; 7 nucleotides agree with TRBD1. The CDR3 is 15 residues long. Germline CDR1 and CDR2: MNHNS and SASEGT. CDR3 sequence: CASRVTGDSNQPRHF. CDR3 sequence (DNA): TGTGCCAGCAGAGTCACAGGGGATAGCAATCAGCCCCGGCATTTT.

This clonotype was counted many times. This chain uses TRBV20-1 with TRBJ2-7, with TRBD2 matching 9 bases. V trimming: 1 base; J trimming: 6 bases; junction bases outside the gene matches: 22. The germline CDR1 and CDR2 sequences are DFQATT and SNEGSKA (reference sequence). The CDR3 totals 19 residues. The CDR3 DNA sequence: TGCAGTGCTAGAGGGGGCTCTCCCACCCGAATATTAGCGGGGGCCGAGCAGTACTTC. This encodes CSARGGSPTRILAGAEQYF.

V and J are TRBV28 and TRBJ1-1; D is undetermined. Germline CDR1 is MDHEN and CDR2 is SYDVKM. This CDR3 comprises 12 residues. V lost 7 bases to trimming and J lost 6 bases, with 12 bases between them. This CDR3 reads CASNGEEAEAFF. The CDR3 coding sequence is TGTGCCAGCAATGGAGAGGAGGCTGAAGCTTTCTTT.

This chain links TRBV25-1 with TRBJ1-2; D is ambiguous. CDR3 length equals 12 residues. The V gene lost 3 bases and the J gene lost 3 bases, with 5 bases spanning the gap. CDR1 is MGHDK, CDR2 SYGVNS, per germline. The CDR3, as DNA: TGTGCCAGCAGTGACTGGGACTATGGCTACACCTTC. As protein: CASSDWDYGYTF.

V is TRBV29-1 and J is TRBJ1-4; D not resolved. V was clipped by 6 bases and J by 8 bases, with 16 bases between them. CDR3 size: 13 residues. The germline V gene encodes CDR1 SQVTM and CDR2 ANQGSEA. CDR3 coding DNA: TGCAGCGTCAAGGACGGACTAGGGGAAAAACTGTTTTTT. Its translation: CSVKDGLGEKLFF.

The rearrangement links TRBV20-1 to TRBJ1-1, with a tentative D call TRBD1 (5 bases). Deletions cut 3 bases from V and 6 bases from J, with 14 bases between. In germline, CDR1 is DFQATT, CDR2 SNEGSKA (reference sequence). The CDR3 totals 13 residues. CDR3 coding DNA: TGCAGTGCTAGGCTGTCGGGGGTCCCTGAAGCTTTCTTT. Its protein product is CSARLSGVPEAFF.

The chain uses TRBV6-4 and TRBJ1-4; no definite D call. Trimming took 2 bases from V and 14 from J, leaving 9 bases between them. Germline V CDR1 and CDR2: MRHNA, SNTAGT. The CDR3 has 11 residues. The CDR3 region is CASSDGKGLFF. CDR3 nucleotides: TGTGCCAGCAGTGACGGGAAAGGTCTGTTTTTT.

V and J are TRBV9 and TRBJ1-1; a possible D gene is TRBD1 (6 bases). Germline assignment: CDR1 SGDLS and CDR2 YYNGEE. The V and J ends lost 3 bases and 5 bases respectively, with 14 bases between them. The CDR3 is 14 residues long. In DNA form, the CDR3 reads TGTGCCAGCAGCGCCAGGGGCGTGGGGACTGAAGCTTTCTTT. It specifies CASSARGVGTEAFF.